Each of the 26 T cell receptor beta chains below was sequenced from the same sample in a study of blood T cell repertoires in COVID-19. Profiled with immunoSEQ multiplex PCR; TCRdb holds only in-frame clones, not every one. The sample has 200,000 to 250,000 clones; approximately 90% are singletons. The specimen was peripheral blood. Receptors were obtained from a man aged 80 or over with acute or convalescent COVID-19.

The V gene is TRBV24-1, the J gene TRBJ2-1, with 9 bases aligning to TRBD2. CDR3 length equals 15 residues. V lost 0 bases and J lost 9; bases outside the gene matches: 5. CDR1 is KGHDR and CDR2 is SFDVKD in the germline V gene. In nucleotides, the CDR3 is TGTGCCACCAGTGATTTGGCGGCGGGAGGGACTGAGCAGTTCTTC. Translation: CATSDLAAGGTEQFF.

The gene calls are TRBV28 and TRBJ2-5; TRBD2 matches 10 bases. J lost 4 bases, V lost 5 bases, and 4 bases had no gene match. The CDR3 sequence is 14 residues long. Germline V lookup: CDR1 MDHEN, CDR2 SYDVKM. In DNA, the CDR3 is TGTGCCAGCAGTAGACTAGCGGGCGTAGAGACCCAGTACTTC. Translation: CASSRLAGVETQYF.

The rearrangement uses TRBV30 and TRBJ1-2; TRBD1 agrees at 11 bases. The CDR3 spans 14 residues. Trimming at V came to 3 bases and at J to 2 bases, leaving 2 bases not matched to a gene. CDR1 is GTSNPN, CDR2 SVGIG, per germline (reference sequence). The CDR3 sequence: CAWSRTGGNYGYTF. CDR3 bases: TGTGCCTGGAGCCGGACAGGGGGCAACTATGGCTACACCTTC.

V is TRBV6-5 and J is TRBJ2-7; possible D gene TRBD1, 5 bases. This CDR3 has 12 amino acids. Trimming pared 10 bases from V and 1 base from J, leaving 11 bases between. The germline CDR1 and CDR2 sequences are MNHEY and SVGAGI. The CDR3 nucleotides read TGTGCCACCTCCAGGGATTCCTACGAGCAGTACTTC. Encoded protein: CATSRDSYEQYF.

This clone has more than one count but fewer than ten. The V gene is TRBV4-1, the J gene TRBJ2-1; TRBD2 is a possible D gene (6 bases). Germline-derived CDR1 and CDR2 are MGHRA and YSYEKL. This CDR3 comprises 16 residues. Trimming pared 0 bases from V and 2 bases from J, leaving 11 bases between. This CDR3 is CASSQDPGGTYNEQFF. The CDR3 DNA reads as TGCGCCAGCAGCCAAGATCCGGGCGGGACCTACAATGAGCAGTTCTTC.

In this sample, this clone turned up once. The chain carries TRBV7-8 and TRBJ1-1, with unresolved D. V lost 1 base and J lost 4, with 10 bases in between. Per germline, CDR1 SGHVS and CDR2 FQNEAQ. The CDR3 totals 14 residues. The CDR3 is CASSLGALGTEAFF. CDR3 nucleotide sequence: TGTGCCAGCAGCTTAGGGGCGTTGGGCACTGAAGCTTTCTTT.

The genes are TRBV28 and TRBJ1-5; 9 nucleotides agree with TRBD1. V lost 3 bases and J lost 1; bases outside the gene matches: 1. This CDR3 is 15 amino acids long. Germline V lookup: CDR1 MDHEN, CDR2 SYDVKM. The CDR3 DNA reads TGTGCCAGCAGTTTCGGGACAGGGAGCAATCAGCCCCAGCATTTT. This encodes CASSFGTGSNQPQHF.

This chain uses TRBV27 with TRBJ2-3, with 11 bases aligning to TRBD2. Germline V gene lookup returns CDR1 MNHEY and CDR2 SMNVEV (reference sequence). The length of the CDR3 is 14 residues. The V and J ends lost 6 bases and 5 bases, in that order; junction bases with no gene match: 4. The CDR3 DNA is TGTGCCAGCAGACGTGGACTAGCGGGAGATACGCAGTATTTT. Amino acids: CASRRGLAGDTQYF.

This clone came up once. The chain couples TRBV19 to TRBJ1-5; the match to TRBD1 covers 7 bases. The V gene end was trimmed by 4 bases and the J gene end by 4 bases; junction bases not matched to a gene: 7. Germline V gene data show CDR1 as LNHDA and CDR2 as SQIVND (reference sequence). CDR3 size: 15 residues. The CDR3 here is CASSTTGDLNQPQHF. CDR3 in DNA: TGTGCCAGTAGTACAACAGGGGATTTAAATCAGCCCCAGCATTTT.

The gene calls are TRBV5-1 and TRBJ2-7, with a possible D match to TRBD2 (5 bases). The length of the CDR3 is 14 residues. Germline CDR1 reads SGHRS; CDR2 reads YFSETQ. Trimming stripped 0 bases from V and 2 bases from J, with 9 bases between. The CDR3 sequence: CASSLEDGAYEQYF. Here the CDR3 DNA reads TGCGCCAGCAGCTTGGAGGACGGGGCCTACGAGCAGTACTTC.

The chain employs TRBV18 and TRBJ2-3; D is uncertain. Germline values: CDR1 KGHSH, CDR2 LQKENI. This CDR3 spans 13 amino acids. Trimming stripped 4 bases from V and 10 bases from J, with 15 bases between. The CDR3 protein is CASSLYHYLAQYF. CDR3 coding DNA: TGTGCCAGCTCACTGTATCACTACCTCGCGCAGTATTTT. The variable domain in full, with the rest retrieved from reference TRBV18 and TRBJ2-3, is NAGVMQNPRHLVRRRGQEARLRCSPMKGHSHVYWYRQLPEEGLKFMVYLQKENIIDESGMPKERFSAEFPKEGPSILRIQQVVRGDSAAYFCASSLYHYLAQYFGPGTRLTVL.

The chain carries TRBV7-2 and TRBJ1-1; 7 positions match TRBD1. The CDR3 is made up of 14 amino acids. Per germline, CDR1 SGHTA and CDR2 FQGNSA. V lost 5 bases to trimming and J lost 4 bases; unmatched junction nucleotides: 7. CDR3 protein: CASSLRDRFTEAFF. The CDR3, as DNA: TGTGCCAGCAGCCTCCGGGACAGATTCACTGAAGCTTTCTTT.

J is TRBJ1-2 and V is TRBV24-1, with a possible D match to TRBD1 (5 bases). The CDR3 runs to 14 residues. V shed 5 bases and J shed 4 bases, with 13 bases lying between them. Germline CDR1 is KGHDR and CDR2 is SFDVKD. The DNA for the CDR3 is TGTGCCACCAGTGTGGGGCAGGCCCCCTATGGCTACACCTTC. This codes for CATSVGQAPYGYTF.

The chain uses TRBV2 and TRBJ2-3; TRBD2 matches 8 bases. Looked up from germline, CDR1 is SNHLY and CDR2 is FYNNEI. The CDR3 has 12 amino acids. V trimming: 6 bases; J trimming: 6 bases; junction bases outside the gene matches: 2. CDR3 in amino acids: CASSRLADTQYF. For the CDR3, the DNA is TGTGCCAGCAGCAGACTAGCGGATACGCAGTATTTT.

This chain connects TRBV5-1 to TRBJ2-7, with D unresolved. V lost 1 base, J lost 4 bases, and 9 bases lay in between. The germline V gene has CDR1 SGHRS and CDR2 YFSETQ. The CDR3 covers 13 residues. In DNA form, the CDR3 reads TGCGCCAGCAGCTTGACAGAAAAGTACGAGCAGTACTTC. Its translation is CASSLTEKYEQYF.

The chain carries TRBV3-1 (or the pseudogene TRBV3-2) and TRBJ1-2, with 7 bases fitting TRBD1. Trimming cost V 6 bases and J 8 bases; bases outside gene matches: 9. Looked up from germline, CDR1 is LGHDT and CDR2 is YNNKEL (reference sequence). This CDR3 contains 13 residues. In DNA form, the CDR3 reads TGTGCCAGCAGTCCGTGGCAGGGGGAGGGCTACACCTTC. Its translation: CASSPWQGEGYTF.

The CDR3 nucleotides are TGTGCCTGGAGTGGACTAGCGGGAGACAATGAGCAGTTCTTC. Protein sequence: CAWSGLAGDNEQFF. V usage is TRBV30 and J usage is TRBJ2-1; 12 positions match TRBD2. The CDR3 is 14 residues long. V was clipped by 1 base and J by 5 bases; unmatched bases: 0. Germline CDR1 and CDR2: GTSNPN and SVGIG (reference sequence).

The gene calls are TRBV11-3 and TRBJ2-3; D may be TRBD2 (5 bases). The V gene lost 5 bases and the J gene lost 4 bases, with 10 bases spanning the gap. This CDR3 has 13 residues. CDR1 and CDR2 from the germline V gene are SGHNT and YENEEA. The CDR3 loop is CASSPLEADTQYF. CDR3 sequence (DNA): TGTGCCAGCAGCCCCCTGGAGGCAGATACGCAGTATTTT.

The table lists this clone with a few counts. The V and J genes are TRBV18 and TRBJ2-2; D possibly corresponds to TRBD2 (5 bases). Germline CDR1 KGHSH, CDR2 LQKENI. The CDR3 covers 15 residues. The V gene lost 2 bases and the J gene lost 6 bases, with 13 bases spanning the gap. CDR3: CASSPSGNTPGELFF. The CDR3 bases are TGTGCCAGCTCACCATCCGGGAACACCCCCGGGGAGCTGTTTTTT.

The genes are TRBV6-5 and TRBJ1-5; possible D gene TRBD1, 6 bases. V dropped 6 bases and J dropped 4 bases, with 16 bases sitting between them. This CDR3 region has 15 residues. Per germline, CDR1 MNHEY and CDR2 SVGAGI. The CDR3 region is CASRGEGGANQPQHF. DNA of the CDR3: TGTGCCAGCAGGGGAGAAGGGGGGGCGAATCAGCCCCAGCATTTT.

The V call is TRBV7-9, the J call TRBJ1-2; D possibly corresponds to TRBD1 (6 bases). V lost 5 bases and J 7 bases, leaving 14 bases between the germline ends. CDR3 length: 13 amino acids. CDR1 and CDR2 (germline): SEHNR, FQNEAQ (reference sequence). In DNA, the CDR3 is TGTGCCAGCAGCCGCAATACAGGGAGTGGCTACACCTTC. It codes for CASSRNTGSGYTF.

The chain recombines TRBV27 with TRBJ2-7, with D perhaps matching TRBD2 (6 bases). This CDR3 is 18 amino acids long. Trimming left V 3 bases short and J 6 bases short, with 27 bases between. The germline V gene encodes CDR1 MNHEY and CDR2 SMNVEV (reference sequence). For the CDR3, the DNA is TGTGCCAGCAGTTTTGGATCGGGCAGGGTGTTCCGGGGAGGCGAGCAGTACGTC. Translation: CASSFGSGRVFRGGEQYV.

The chain carries TRBV7-2 and TRBJ1-1; D may be TRBD1 (6 bases). Germline values: CDR1 SGHTA, CDR2 FQGNSA. The CDR3 runs to 14 residues. V lost 3 bases, J lost 1 base, and 9 bases lay in between. The DNA of the CDR3 is TGTGCCAGCAGCTTGCAGGGGCAGAACACTGAAGCTTTCTTT. It codes for CASSLQGQNTEAFF.

The genes are TRBV7-9 and TRBJ1-2; 8 positions agree with TRBD1. This CDR3 region has 14 residues. Trimming cost V 5 bases and J 1 base; bases outside gene matches: 3. CDR1 is SEHNR and CDR2 is FQNEAQ in the germline V gene (reference sequence). The CDR3 region has the DNA TGTGCCAGCAGCACGACAGGGGTTAACTATGGCTACACCTTC. Translating it yields CASSTTGVNYGYTF.

V and J are TRBV18 and TRBJ1-2; 11 nucleotides agree with TRBD1. Germline loops: CDR1 KGHSH, CDR2 LQKENI. V was clipped by 3 bases and J by 5 bases; unmatched bases: 2. CDR3 length equals 14 residues. The DNA of the CDR3 is TGTGCCAGCTCACCGGACAGGGGGCAGTATGGCTACACCTTC. It encodes CASSPDRGQYGYTF.

The chain joins TRBV28 to TRBJ1-2; 11 bases match TRBD1. V shed 7 bases and J 4 bases; nucleotides not matched to a gene: 8. This CDR3 contains 15 residues. CDR1 and CDR2 (germline): MDHEN, SYDVKM. The CDR3 DNA is TGTGCCAGCACTACGGGACAGGGGGTTATCTATGGCTACACCTTC. It specifies CASTTGQGVIYGYTF.